The 31 T cell receptor beta chains listed next were all sequenced from one sample in a study of blood T cells in healthy people across ages. It was with a sample-barcoded 5' primer and a J-beta primer mix that a second PCR of about 6 to 12 cycles was run. Via MiXCR, TCRdb re-called the 5' RACE reads, giving one row per CDR3 protein. Of 600,000 to 800,000 distinct CDR3 sequences in the sample, approximately 52% were seen once. Sequencing used blood. The origin of the receptors is a woman aged 80 or over in good health.

The chain links TRBV28 to TRBJ2-5; D is possibly TRBD1 (5 bases). V lost 5 bases and J lost 6, with 16 bases in between. The CDR3 loop spans 14 amino acids. The germline V gene encodes CDR1 MDHEN and CDR2 SYDVKM. The CDR3 region is CASSPHQGRQTQYF. The CDR3 bases are TGTGCCAGCAGTCCCCACCAGGGTCGGCAGACCCAGTACTTC.

This sequence joins TRBV9 and TRBJ2-1; the D gene could be TRBD1 or TRBD2 (5 bases each). Deletions cut 4 bases from V and 9 bases from J, with 23 bases between. Germline V gives CDR1 SGDLS, CDR2 YYNGEE. The CDR3 is made up of 16 amino acids. The CDR3 DNA is TGTGCCAGCAGCCCACTGGGACGGGGCCTTAGTGGTGAGCAGTTCTTC. It yields the protein CASSPLGRGLSGEQFF.

This clonotype was found many times. The chain is built from TRBV4-1 and TRBJ2-3; possibly TRBD2 for D (5 bases). Germline V gives CDR1 MGHRA, CDR2 YSYEKL. The CDR3 is made up of 15 amino acids. V lost 0 bases and J lost 3, with 10 bases in between. Written as DNA, the CDR3 is TGCGCCAGCAGCCAAGATCCCGGACTTACAGATACGCAGTATTTT. This sequence encodes CASSQDPGLTDTQYF.

This clonotype was counted at least ten times. CDR3: CSVAVRGVRNTIYF. The DNA of the CDR3 is TGCAGCGTTGCGGTCAGGGGCGTGAGAAACACCATATATTTT. This chain links TRBV29-1 with TRBJ1-3; perhaps TRBD1 as D (6 bases). V was cut by 4 bases and J by 5 bases, with 15 bases left in between. The CDR3 length is 14 residues. CDR1 is SQVTM, CDR2 ANQGSEA, per germline.

This chain links TRBV7-2 with TRBJ2-1, with D unresolved. V was clipped by 0 bases and J by 7 bases, with 16 bases between them. Looked up from germline, CDR1 is SGHTA and CDR2 is FQGNSA. The CDR3 is 16 amino acids. This CDR3 is CASSLAFRGARNEQFF. CDR3 DNA sequence: TGTGCCAGCAGCTTAGCGTTTCGTGGTGCTAGGAATGAGCAGTTCTTC.

As concerns this clonotype: An end of the junction differs from the germline gene, which may be a read error. V is TRBV12-3 or TRBV12-4 and J is TRBJ2-3; 7 bases line up with TRBD2. This CDR3 has 17 amino acids. The CDR3 DNA follows: TGTGCCAGCAGCTTAGAGGTGGGGCTAGCGGTCCCAGATACGCAGTATTTT. Translation gives CASSLEVGLAVPDTQYF.

To note about this clonotype: Possible read error: a much larger clone is one base away. J is TRBJ2-3 and V is TRBV13, with D maybe TRBD2 (5 bases). This CDR3 contains 13 residues. CDR1 is PRHDT, CDR2 FYEKMQ, per germline (reference sequence). The CDR3 bases are TGTGCCATCAGCTTAACTAGACAAGGTACGCAGTATTTT. Amino acids: CAISLTRQGTQYF.

Remarks on this clonotype: This clone may be a read error of a much larger clone one base away. V usage is TRBV2 and J usage is TRBJ1-2; perhaps TRBD1 as D (6 bases). The CDR3 loop spans 13 amino acids. Germline V lookup: CDR1 SNHLY, CDR2 FYNNEI. DNA for the CDR3: TGTGCCAGCATGGGGGACACGGGGTATGGCTGCACCTTC. It specifies CASMGDTGYGCTF.

The rearrangement links TRBV5-1 to TRBJ2-3; the D gene is possibly TRBD1 (5 bases). This CDR3 has 18 amino acids. Trimming stripped 0 bases from V and 2 bases from J, with 19 bases between. The germline V gene has CDR1 SGHRS and CDR2 YFSETQ. The CDR3 DNA is TGCGCCAGCAGCTTGGGGCGACAGTACCCTTTACCCACAGATACGCAGTATTTT. Its protein is CASSLGRQYPLPTDTQYF.

This clonotype was detected many times. The chain combines TRBV29-1 with TRBJ2-1, with D unclear. V lost 6 bases, J lost 9 bases, and 12 bases lay in between. Germline lookup yields CDR1 SQVTM and CDR2 ANQGSEA. This CDR3 has 11 residues. As DNA, the CDR3 is TGCAGCGTGGCTAGTCGTGTTGAGCAGTTCTTC. Translation gives CSVASRVEQFF.

On this clonotype itself: The junction departs from the called germline gene at one end, perhaps through a read error. The genes are TRBV18 and TRBJ2-3, with D possibly matching TRBD1 (6 bases). The CDR3 has 14 residues. Germline assignment: CDR1 KGHSH and CDR2 LQKENI. The CDR3 spells CASSPAGATETQYF. CDR3 bases: TGTGCCAGCTCACCAGCAGGGGCTACAGAGACGCAGTATTTT.

V usage is TRBV7-9 and J usage is TRBJ1-4; TRBD1 is a possible D gene (5 bases). The germline CDR1 and CDR2 sequences are SEHNR and FQNEAQ (reference sequence). V was clipped by 11 bases and J by 2 bases, with 9 bases between them. The length of the CDR3 is 12 residues. This CDR3 reads CASGRTNEKLFF. For the CDR3, the DNA is TGTGCCTCGGGGCGGACTAATGAAAAACTGTTTTTT. The whole variable domain, remainder taken from reference TRBV7-9 and TRBJ1-4, is DTGVSQNPRHKITKRGQNVTFRCDPISEHNRLYWYRQTLGQGPEFLTYFQNEAQLEKSRLLSDRFSAERPKGSFSTLEIQRTEQGDSAMYLCASGRTNEKLFFGSGTQLSVL.

There are many counts of this clonotype. The chain couples TRBV20-1 to TRBJ2-1; the match to TRBD1 covers 9 bases. CDR1 DFQATT and CDR2 SNEGSKA come from the germline V gene (reference sequence). Losses at the gene ends were 1 base for V and 5 bases for J; bases not matched to a gene: 0. The CDR3 is 13 amino acids. The CDR3 DNA reads TGCAGTGCTAGAGGGGACAGGGACAATGAGCAGTTCTTC. Translation gives CSARGDRDNEQFF.

Comment on this clonotype: A read error may explain this, as a much larger clone is one base away. V gene TRBV9 combines with J gene TRBJ2-5, with D perhaps matching TRBD2 (5 bases). The CDR3 has 13 amino acids. The V gene's germline CDR1 is SGDLS and CDR2 YYNGEE. Trimming stripped 0 bases from V and 11 bases from J, with 14 bases between. The CDR3 loop reads CASSVVGENEQYF. CDR3 nucleotides: TGTGCCAGCAGCGTAGTGGGAGAAAATGAGCAGTACTTC.

Comment on this clonotype: This may arise from a read error, as a much more abundant clone is one base away. The chain couples TRBV20-1 to TRBJ2-7, with 8 bases identical to TRBD1. The CDR3 is 15 amino acids. Trimming at V came to 6 bases and at J to 3 bases, leaving 13 bases not matched to a gene. Germline CDR1 reads DFQATT; CDR2 reads SNEGSKA (reference sequence). CDR3 sequence reads: CSAATRTGIVYEQYF. As DNA, the CDR3 is TGCAGTGCCGCGACCCGGACAGGGATTGTCTACGAGCAGTACTTC.

V is TRBV29-1 and J is TRBJ1-5, with D unresolved. The germline V and J ends were trimmed by 8 bases and 1 base, with 24 bases remaining between them. CDR3 length: 17 amino acids. Germline lookup yields CDR1 SQVTM and CDR2 ANQGSEA. The CDR3 loop is CSPRPARMEESNQPQHF. CDR3 coding DNA: TGCAGCCCACGCCCTGCCAGGATGGAAGAAAGCAATCAGCCCCAGCATTTT.

This clonotype turned up a few times. This chain uses TRBV3-1 with TRBJ1-1; D uncertain. Per germline, CDR1 LGHDT and CDR2 YNNKEL (reference sequence). The length of the CDR3 is 14 residues. With 1 base removed from V and 0 bases from J, the gap between germline ends came to 6 bases. CDR3 sequence reads: CASSQGVMNTEAFF. The CDR3 DNA reads TGTGCCAGCAGCCAAGGGGTCATGAACACTGAAGCTTTCTTT.

This clonotype was seen more than once but under ten times. The rearrangement uses TRBV6-2 or TRBV6-3 and TRBJ2-7; D remains ambiguous. Germline assignment: CDR1 MNHEY and CDR2 SVGEGT. V gave up 2 bases and J gave up 1 base, with 9 bases separating them. The CDR3 loop spans 14 amino acids. This chain's CDR3 is CASSYLQESYEQYF. CDR3 in DNA: TGTGCCAGCAGTTACCTTCAAGAATCCTACGAGCAGTACTTC.

This chain's CDR3 is CASSLFGTSGEVYEQYF. For the CDR3, the DNA is TGTGCCAGCAGTCTATTCGGGACTAGCGGAGAAGTCTACGAGCAGTACTTC. The chain is built from TRBV27 and TRBJ2-7, with 11 bases aligning to TRBD2. In germline, CDR1 is MNHEY, CDR2 SMNVEV (reference sequence). Trimming removed 5 bases from V and 3 bases from J; junction bases left unmatched: 12. CDR3 length equals 17 residues.

The genes are TRBV27 and TRBJ2-7, with TRBD2 identical over 14 bases. V lost 5 bases and J lost 3; bases outside the gene matches: 3. The CDR3 spans 15 residues. Germline V gene data show CDR1 as MNHEY and CDR2 as SMNVEV (reference sequence). The CDR3 DNA reads as TGTGCCAGCAGTCAGGGACTAGCGGGGGTCTACGAGCAGTACTTC. It yields the protein CASSQGLAGVYEQYF.

V and J are TRBV12-3 or TRBV12-4 and TRBJ2-3; possible D gene TRBD2, 6 bases. The germline V and J ends were trimmed by 2 bases and 2 bases, with 11 bases remaining between them. CDR3 length: 15 residues. This CDR3 reads CASSLISGFTDTQYF. The DNA for the CDR3 is TGTGCCAGCAGTTTAATTAGCGGCTTCACAGATACGCAGTATTTT.

This chain links TRBV4-2 with TRBJ2-1; D unresolved. The CDR3 loop spans 13 amino acids. Germline V gene sequence: CDR1 LGHNA, CDR2 YNFKEQ. V dropped 1 base and J dropped 8 bases, with 9 bases sitting between them. The CDR3 region has the DNA TGTGCCAGCAGCCAAGGGGTAGGGTATGAGCAGTTCTTC. This gives the protein CASSQGVGYEQFF.

Only a few counts were recorded for this clonotype. CDR3 in DNA: TGTGCCAGCAGCTTAACGAACAGTTATATGGTGACCCAGTACTTC. Its protein is CASSLTNSYMVTQYF. The J gene is TRBJ2-5, the V gene TRBV7-3; no firm D call. The V gene's germline CDR1 is SGHTA and CDR2 FQGTGA. The CDR3 has 15 residues. The V end lost 0 bases, the J end lost 7 bases, and 15 bases lay between the germline ends. Drawing the rest from reference TRBV7-3 and TRBJ2-5, the complete variable domain is GAGVSQTPSNKVTEKGKYVELRCDPISGHTALYWYRQSLGQGPEFLIYFQGTGAADDSGLPNDRFFAVRPEGSVSTLKIQRTERGDSAVYLCASSLTNSYMVTQYFGPGTRLLVL.

This clonotype has more than one count but fewer than ten. V gene TRBV12-3 or TRBV12-4 combines with J gene TRBJ2-3, with a tentative D call TRBD1 (6 bases). This CDR3 spans 12 amino acids. The V gene lost 5 bases and the J gene lost 8 bases, with 11 bases spanning the gap. This CDR3 reads CASSPQGSTQYF. The CDR3 coding sequence is TGTGCCAGCAGTCCCCAGGGGAGTACGCAGTATTTT.

This sequence joins TRBV12-3 or TRBV12-4 and TRBJ2-7; 9 nucleotides match TRBD1. The CDR3 length is 16 residues. V lost 6 bases, J lost 4 bases, and 13 bases stayed unmatched. CDR3 nucleotides: TGTGCCAGCAGCAAAACCGGGACAGGGCCGAGGTACGAGCAGTACTTC. It yields the protein CASSKTGTGPRYEQYF.

About this clonotype itself: Sequence at one end of the junction differs from germline and may be a read error. The gene calls are TRBV5-1 and TRBJ2-1; D is unclear. This CDR3 contains 14 residues. Germline V lookup: CDR1 SGHRS, CDR2 YFSETQ. The CDR3 region is CASSFAGSCNEQFF. In DNA, the CDR3 is TGCGCCAGCAGCTTTGCCGGCTCCTGCAATGAGCAGTTCTTC.

The V and J genes are TRBV20-1 and TRBJ1-2; perhaps TRBD1 as D (6 bases). Trimming stripped 0 bases from V and 4 bases from J, with 9 bases between. This CDR3 contains 13 residues. CDR1 is DFQATT and CDR2 is SNEGSKA in the germline V gene (reference sequence). DNA for the CDR3: TGCAGTGCTAGAGAAACAGGGACCTATGGCTACACCTTC. Translating gives CSARETGTYGYTF.

The chain links TRBV2 to TRBJ2-5; no definite D call. Deletions cut 1 base from V and 5 bases from J, with 14 bases between. This CDR3 region has 15 residues. Per germline, CDR1 SNHLY and CDR2 FYNNEI. For the CDR3, the DNA is TGTGCCAGCAGTGAAGATGGGGTGCATGACGAGACCCAGTACTTC. Protein product: CASSEDGVHDETQYF.

The chain has TRBV20-1 and TRBJ2-1; TRBD1 matches 11 bases. The trim removed 6 bases at V and 7 bases at J, leaving 8 bases unmatched. Germline V gives CDR1 DFQATT, CDR2 SNEGSKA (reference sequence). This CDR3 region has 14 residues. For the CDR3, the DNA is TGCAGTGCGATTACCGGGACAGGGGGAAATGAGCAGTTCTTC. This gives the protein CSAITGTGGNEQFF.

As concerns this clonotype: A read error may explain this, as a much larger clone is one base away. The chain uses TRBV28 and TRBJ2-7; 8 bases fit TRBD1. V lost 5 bases, J lost 1 base, and 4 bases stayed unmatched. Germline CDR1 MDHEN, CDR2 SYDVKM. This CDR3 has 14 residues. This chain's CDR3 is CASSAWTGSYEQYF. The DNA for the CDR3 is TGTGCCAGCAGTGCCTGGACAGGGTCCTACGAGCAGTACTTC.

In this sample, this clonotype turned up a few times. V is TRBV4-2 and J is TRBJ2-2; 12 bases align to TRBD2. V shed 0 bases, J shed 2 bases, and the junction held 7 bases outside the gene matches. Germline V CDR1 and CDR2: LGHNA, YNFKEQ. This CDR3 region has 19 residues. The CDR3 nucleotides are TGTGCCAGCAGCCAAGACCACGGACTAGCGGGGCTAAACACCGGGGAGCTGTTTTTT. It specifies CASSQDHGLAGLNTGELFF.